This TCR beta chain appears in the sequencing data of a study of T cells in severe cutaneous drug reactions (dated by TCRdb to between 2018 and 2020). About the full investigation: Patients were recruited between the early 2010s and the late 2010s from Taiwan, Thailand and a European registry network. The study combined bulk TCR sequencing with single-cell sequencing, quantitative PCR validation, functional assays and transgenic mouse experiments. Blister fluids/cells, PBMC and other biological samples were taken from patients in the acute stage or the recovery stage. The Naranjo algorithm and the ALDEN drug causality algorithm were used to assign the culprit drug. Only patients with a probable or definite SJS/TEN or DRESS diagnosis by RegiSCAR criteria were enrolled. To build the libraries, iRepertoire multiplex PCR was used, and the authors pointed to a comparison in which iRepertoire and 5' RACE methods, with or without UMI, captured abundant clonotypes similarly.

The CDR3 goes from the cysteine to the phenylalanine over 13 residues. No nucleotide data were recorded. In the germline V gene, CDR1 corresponds to SQVTM and CDR2 to ANQGSEA. Turning to this clonotype: Its recognized antigen is unknown.

Study-wide conclusions, independent of this receptor: Whether the public TCR generalizes to SJS/TEN caused by other drugs was noted by the authors as still needing further study. Although undetectable or scarce in tolerant-control and healthy-donor PBMC, a public TCRbeta CDR3 was found in all seven CBZ-SJS/TEN blister samples, at a mean of roughly 15%. A strong increase in TRBV12-4 usage was observed in CBZ-SJS/TEN patients, with averages of around 32% in blister cells and roughly 5% in PBMC.

The donors whose samples were sequenced had carbamazepine-induced Stevens-Johnson syndrome or toxic epidermal necrolysis (CBZ-SJS/TEN). Patients with drug-induced severe cutaneous adverse reactions had T cell receptor repertoires profiled by next-generation sequencing to look for drug-specific clonotypes. RNA was isolated from either blister cells of skin lesions or peripheral blood mononuclear cells. For both bulk and single-cell sequencing, libraries were prepared with the iRepertoire multiplex PCR system using TCR subtype-specific primers. Bulk TCR beta libraries were generated by multiplex PCR with primers targeting V, D and J gene regions. Each sample contributed roughly 100-500 ng of RNA as input for preparing the bulk TCR library. Bulk TCR beta amplicons were sequenced on an Illumina MiSeq. As for the authors' bioinformatics: Sample misassignments and low-quality sequencing reads were filtered out during quality control steps. CDR3 was defined as the amino acids lying between the Y[YFLI]C motif of the V-gene and the [FW]GXGT motif of the J-segment. The IMGT database was followed for TRBV and TRBJ gene assignments and CDR3 clonotypes. Per-sample TRBV expression was normalized to the mean of the same gene in PBMC from roughly 41 healthy donors. The reads underwent TCRdb reprocessing, giving one record for each CDR3 protein sequence and no DNA. The V and J calls and clone size come from TCRdb's table, not from the authors' own analysis. This sample's table has entries for roughly 10,000 distinct CDR3 sequences. The leading ten clones occupy about 20% of the sample.

This receptor was taken from a human donor with Stevens-Johnson syndrome, a severe cutaneous drug reaction. Sequenced input: cells from a skin blister. In light of the paper, this sample's cell subset or site label describes: unsorted cells from skin lesion blisters. In this chain, TRBV29-1 is recombined with TRBJ2-7; the TCRdb D gene call, TRBD2, has no DNA to confirm it. Here the CDR3 is given as CSVRSGSSYEQYF.